This T cell receptor beta chain was identified in a study of blood T cell repertoires in COVID-19. As for the study in general: PBMCs, B-cell-depleted T cells, or T cells were the source of the cDNA or gDNA that made up the material.

Germline CDR1 LGHDT, CDR2 YNNKEL (reference sequence). V lost 4 bases and J 0 bases, leaving 8 bases between the germline ends. The CDR3 is made up of 14 amino acids. Some clones are missing from TCRdb's copy, which holds only in-frame ones; the method was immunoSEQ multiplex PCR. The sample records approximately 250,000 clones, around 80% being singletons. Participants, about 18 to 90 years old, spanned 24 US areas. Donors were grouped by their self-reported clinical history. Cohort 3 recovery required two negative PCRs, clearance, or symptom resolution. The J gene is TRBJ2-3, the V gene TRBV3-1 (or the pseudogene TRBV3-2); D ambiguous. The TCR was taken from a man between 35 and 55 years old who had recovered from COVID-19. The sequenced sample consisted of PBMCs or T cells enriched from blood (not recorded which). In DNA, the CDR3 is TGTGCCAGCAGCCTAACCCTAAGCACAGATACGCAGTATTTT. Translating gives CASSLTLSTDTQYF.